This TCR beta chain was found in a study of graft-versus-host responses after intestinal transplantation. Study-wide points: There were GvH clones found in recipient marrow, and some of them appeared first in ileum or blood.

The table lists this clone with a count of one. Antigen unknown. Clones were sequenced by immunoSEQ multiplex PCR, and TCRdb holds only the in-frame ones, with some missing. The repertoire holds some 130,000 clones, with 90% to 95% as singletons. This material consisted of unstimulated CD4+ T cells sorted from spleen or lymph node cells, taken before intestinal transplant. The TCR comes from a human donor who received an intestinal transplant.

The CDR3 loop is CASSSSGLARQETQYF. Written as DNA, the CDR3 is TGTGCCAGCAGCTCATCTGGACTAGCGAGACAAGAGACCCAGTACTTC. V gene TRBV11-2 combines with J gene TRBJ2-5, with 9 bases identical to TRBD2. Germline lookup yields CDR1 SGHAT and CDR2 FQNNGV. The CDR3 runs 16 residues. Unmatched junction bases numbered 8, after V lost 4 bases and J lost 2 bases.